This TCR beta chain was sequenced for a study of B cell selection in AIRE deficiency. The regulatory T cell sort gate was CD4+CD25hiCD127low/negative. The study, taken as a whole, reports: In TCRBV usage, CDR3 length and diversity, patient Tconv and Treg cells matched healthy donors. About 30.6% of healthy-shared Treg TCRbeta sequences appeared in patient Tconv cells. Shorter CDR3s marked shared Treg sequences, biased toward few non-templated insertions. Of 3,000 to 4,500 shared Treg TCRbeta sequences, roughly 33% were healthy-only, about 8.6% patient-only.

The repertoire was sequenced with immunoSEQ multiplex PCR; TCRdb's copy has only in-frame clones and lacks some. This table holds tens of thousands of clones, 85% to 95% found once. V was clipped by 5 bases and J by 0 bases, with 8 bases between them. Germline V gene lookup returns CDR1 MNHEY and CDR2 SVGAGI. The CDR3 loop spans 14 amino acids. This clone showed up just once. Its antigen remains unidentified. V gene TRBV6-5 combines with J gene TRBJ2-1; D is unclear. The receptor was isolated from a human donor with AIRE deficiency. The sequenced sample was Tregs sorted from PBMCs. CDR3 nucleotide sequence: TGTGCCAGCAGTCTCGCGGACTCCTACAATGAGCAGTTCTTC. Translation gives CASSLADSYNEQFF.